This T cell receptor beta chain stems from a study of control samples from healthy donors and cancer patients. The CDR3 consists of 11 residues. The V end was cut by 2 bases, the J end by 10 bases, with 8 bases between. CDR1 and CDR2 (germline): MRHNA, SNTAGT. Profiled with immunoSEQ multiplex PCR; TCRdb holds only in-frame clones, not every one. The sample comprises roughly 160,000 clones, 96% of which are singletons, and over 1% rests with the top ten. This sequence originates from a woman in her 30s in good health. The specimen sequenced was blood. The rearrangement joins TRBV6-4 to TRBJ1-2; D remains unclear. In DNA, the CDR3 is TGTGCCAGCAGTGACGGAGGGCTCTACACCTTC. It codes for CASSDGGLYTF.